One sample yielded the 27 T cell receptor beta chains listed below, sequenced in a study of blood T cell repertoires in COVID-19. The method was immunoSEQ multiplex PCR; TCRdb's version includes in-frame clones alone and lacks a portion of them. The sample holds approximately 240,000 clones, about nine tenths seen once. Sample: PBMCs or T cells enriched from blood (not recorded which). Every receptor here comes from a woman under 30 who had recovered from COVID-19.

The genes are TRBV4-2 and TRBJ2-7, with 10 bases aligning to TRBD2. Germline assignment: CDR1 LGHNA and CDR2 YNFKEQ. The V gene end was trimmed by 0 bases and the J gene end by 0 bases; junction bases not matched to a gene: 5. This CDR3 is 17 amino acids long. CDR3 protein: CASSQEGSGGASYEQYF. The DNA of the CDR3 is TGTGCCAGCAGCCAAGAGGGGAGCGGGGGGGCCTCCTACGAGCAGTACTTC.

The CDR3 region is CSAPVFAEAFF. The DNA for the CDR3 is TGCAGTGCTCCGGTTTTCGCTGAAGCTTTCTTT. This chain joins TRBV20-1 and TRBJ1-1; D is unclear. There are 11 residues in the CDR3. Per germline, CDR1 DFQATT and CDR2 SNEGSKA (reference sequence). The V end was cut by 5 bases, the J end by 6 bases, with 10 bases between.

This chain joins TRBV5-1 and TRBJ1-6, with D possibly TRBD1 on 5 matching bases. CDR1 is SGHRS, CDR2 YFSETQ, per germline. The CDR3 runs 17 residues. Trimming left V 0 bases short and J 4 bases short, with 14 bases between. The CDR3: CASSLGRREVYNSPLHF. The CDR3 DNA reads TGCGCCAGCAGCTTGGGTCGCAGGGAAGTGTATAATTCACCCCTCCACTTT.

The chain combines TRBV18 with TRBJ1-2; D is undetermined. The CDR3 is 14 residues long. The germline V gene encodes CDR1 KGHSH and CDR2 LQKENI. V lost 6 bases to trimming and J lost 0 bases, with 11 bases between them. The DNA for the CDR3 is TGTGCCAGCTCCCGTGACCAGGCTAACTATGGCTACACCTTC. Encoded protein: CASSRDQANYGYTF.

The gene calls are TRBV7-9 and TRBJ2-3, with 9 bases matching TRBD1. This CDR3 is 16 amino acids long. Looked up from germline, CDR1 is SEHNR and CDR2 is FQNEAQ (reference sequence). V was pared by 5 bases and J by 7 bases, with 13 bases of the junction left unmatched. The CDR3 spells CASSRGMGQGTNTQYF. The CDR3 nucleotides read TGTGCCAGCAGCCGGGGGATGGGACAGGGTACAAATACGCAGTATTTT.

The chain is built from TRBV11-2 and TRBJ2-1; TRBD1 aligns across 7 bases. Germline V gene sequence: CDR1 SGHAT, CDR2 FQNNGV. CDR3 length: 13 amino acids. The V segment lost 3 bases and the J segment 4 bases; nucleotides outside the gene matches: 0. The CDR3 spells CASSLTGYNEQFF. In DNA, the CDR3 is TGTGCCAGCAGCTTGACAGGGTACAATGAGCAGTTCTTC. The full variable domain, rest sourced from reference TRBV11-2 and TRBJ2-1, is EAGVAQSPRYKIIEKRQSVAFWCNPISGHATLYWYQQILGQGPKLLIQFQNNGVVDDSQLPKDRFSAERLKGVDSTLKIQPAKLEDSAVYLCASSLTGYNEQFFGPGTRLTVL.

The V call is TRBV5-6, the J call TRBJ1-2; 7 bases are a match to TRBD1. Germline values: CDR1 SGHDT, CDR2 YYEEEE. The V and J ends lost 4 bases and 6 bases, in that order; junction bases with no gene match: 15. CDR3 length equals 16 residues. The CDR3 sequence: CASSPSGQTGMDGYTF. The DNA for the CDR3 is TGTGCCAGCAGCCCGTCCGGACAGACAGGGATGGATGGCTACACCTTC.

This chain connects TRBV12-1 to TRBJ1-2. TRBV12-1 is deemed a pseudogene. The CDR3 sequence is 14 residues long. The CDR3 bases are TGTGCCAGCACTCTGTGCGGGGGGCATCGTGGCTACACCTTC. Residues: CASTLCGGHRGYTF.

On this clone itself: A read error may account for a junction end that differs from germline. V and J are TRBV19 and TRBJ1-5, with D perhaps TRBD1 (6 bases). The CDR3 contains 15 residues. Germline V lookup: CDR1 LNHDA, CDR2 SQIVND (reference sequence). For the CDR3, the DNA is TGTGCCAGTAGTAACCAGGGGATTAGCCATCAGCCCCAGCATTTT. This translates into CASSNQGISHQPQHF. Based on the CDR3 plus reference TRBV19 and TRBJ1-5, the full variable domain is DGGITQSPKYLFRKEGQNVTLSCEQNLNHDAMYWYRQDPGQGLRLIYYSQIVNDFQKGDIAEGYSVSREKKESFPLTVTSAQKNPTAFYLCASSNQGISHQPQHFGDGTRLSIL.

V and J are TRBV28 and TRBJ1-2; D uncertain. This CDR3 region has 11 residues. V was trimmed by 3 bases and J by 10 bases, leaving 9 bases between them. Germline CDR1 is MDHEN and CDR2 is SYDVKM. The CDR3 region is CASSFRFAYTF. The CDR3 coding sequence is TGTGCCAGCAGTTTTCGGTTTGCCTACACCTTC.

This clone was seen a few times. The V and J genes are TRBV11-3 and TRBJ1-1; TRBD1 might be the D (6 bases). Trimming shortened V by 4 bases and J by 10 bases, and 16 bases separated the two germline ends. The CDR3 runs to 13 residues. The germline V gene has CDR1 SGHNT and CDR2 YENEEA. This chain's CDR3 is CASSSTGLVRAFF. The CDR3 coding sequence is TGTGCCAGCAGCTCGACAGGTTTGGTTCGAGCTTTCTTT. The whole variable domain, filled in from reference TRBV11-3 and TRBJ1-1, reads EAGVVQSPRYKIIEKKQPVAFWCNPISGHNTLYWYLQNLGQGPELLIRYENEEAVDDSQLPKDRFSAERLKGVDSTLKIQPAELGDSAVYLCASSSTGLVRAFFGQGTRLTVV.

The CDR3 nucleotides are TGTGCCAGTAGTATCGGCAGGGAAGTAGCTCCCCTCCACTTT. Translation: CASSIGREVAPLHF. The rearrangement links TRBV19 to TRBJ1-6, with D possibly being TRBD1 (5 bases). The CDR3 is made up of 14 amino acids. V gave up 3 bases and J gave up 13 bases, with 16 bases separating them. The germline gives CDR1 LNHDA, CDR2 SQIVND (reference sequence).

The V call is TRBV5-1, the J call TRBJ2-5, with TRBD2 matching 9 bases. The germline V gene encodes CDR1 SGHRS and CDR2 YFSETQ. After removal of 0 bases from V and 5 bases from J, the junction contained 14 bases not matched to a gene. There are 18 residues in the CDR3. DNA of the CDR3: TGCGCCAGCAGCTTGGCGATGATAGCGGGAGTCGGAGGGGAGACCCAGTACTTC. It specifies CASSLAMIAGVGGETQYF.

This clone was seen only once. V is TRBV6-5 and J is TRBJ1-2; perhaps TRBD1 as D (6 bases). V shed 0 bases and J shed 1 base, with 9 bases lying between them. The CDR3 extends over 15 amino acids. Germline CDR1 reads MNHEY; CDR2 reads SVGAGI. CDR3 nucleotide sequence: TGTGCCAGCAGTTACTCGAGGGGGGGTAACTATGGCTACACCTTC. The encoded protein is CASSYSRGGNYGYTF.

This clone was detected only a few times. J is TRBJ2-2 and V is TRBV9; a weak D match, TRBD2 (6 bases). CDR1 and CDR2 (germline): SGDLS, YYNGEE. Trimming stripped 5 bases from V and 3 bases from J, with 14 bases between. The CDR3 spans 15 residues. The CDR3 DNA sequence: TGTGCCAGCAGTCTTACGGGAGCATACACCGGGGAGCTGTTTTTT. The encoded protein is CASSLTGAYTGELFF.

V and J are TRBV3-1 (or the pseudogene TRBV3-2) and TRBJ1-3, with TRBD1 as a possible D gene (5 bases). Germline V gene lookup returns CDR1 LGHDT and CDR2 YNNKEL (reference sequence). The CDR3 extends over 15 amino acids. V was cut by 5 bases and J by 0 bases, with 11 bases left in between. As DNA, the CDR3 is TGTGCCAGCAGCTTCACCAGGGCCTCTGGAAACACCATATATTTT. Its protein is CASSFTRASGNTIYF.

This chain uses TRBV7-2 with TRBJ1-2, with a possible D match to TRBD1 (5 bases). Trimming removed 3 bases from V and 0 bases from J, with 11 bases in between. This CDR3 spans 15 amino acids. CDR1 SGHTA and CDR2 FQGNSA come from the germline V gene. The CDR3 reads CASSFMGLSNYGYTF. DNA of the CDR3: TGTGCCAGCAGCTTTATGGGGCTATCTAACTATGGCTACACCTTC.

V usage is TRBV5-4 and J usage is TRBJ2-7; D is unclear. Germline CDR1 and CDR2: SGHNT and YYREEE (reference sequence). There are 12 residues in the CDR3. V lost 4 bases and J 6 bases, leaving 11 bases between the germline ends. CDR3 nucleotides: TGTGCCAGCAGCCCCGATGGGCGCGAGCAGTACTTC. This gives the protein CASSPDGREQYF.

V gene TRBV19 combines with J gene TRBJ1-4, with D tentatively TRBD1 (6 bases). CDR3 length: 14 residues. Trimming shortened V by 5 bases and J by 6 bases, and 13 bases separated the two germline ends. Germline V gives CDR1 LNHDA, CDR2 SQIVND (reference sequence). The CDR3 protein is CASSSGAGDEKLFF. DNA for the CDR3: TGTGCCAGTAGTTCTGGGGCAGGGGATGAAAAACTGTTTTTT. The variable domain in full, completed from reference TRBV19 and TRBJ1-4, reads DGGITQSPKYLFRKEGQNVTLSCEQNLNHDAMYWYRQDPGQGLRLIYYSQIVNDFQKGDIAEGYSVSREKKESFPLTVTSAQKNPTAFYLCASSSGAGDEKLFFGSGTQLSVL.

This clone was counted a single time. V and J are TRBV7-8 and TRBJ2-5, with D maybe TRBD1 (5 bases). The V gene lost 4 bases and the J gene lost 2 bases, with 20 bases spanning the gap. The CDR3 runs 17 residues. Germline CDR1 and CDR2: SGHVS and FQNEAQ. CDR3 loop: CASSYPRGHRNQETQYF. In DNA, the CDR3 is TGTGCCAGCAGCTACCCCCGCGGACACCGTAATCAAGAGACCCAGTACTTC.

V usage is TRBV10-2 and J usage is TRBJ1-1, with 11 nucleotides matching TRBD1. The length of the CDR3 is 14 residues. V shed 9 bases and J 2 bases; nucleotides not matched to a gene: 5. Per germline, CDR1 WSHSY and CDR2 SAAADI. CDR3 sequence: CASPGTGGNTEAFF. The DNA of the CDR3 is TGCGCCAGTCCCGGGACAGGGGGTAACACTGAAGCTTTCTTT.

The CDR3 is CASSLRTGGFGTGELFF. DNA for the CDR3: TGTGCCAGCAGTTTACGGACGGGGGGTTTTGGAACCGGGGAGCTGTTTTTT. This sequence joins TRBV28 and TRBJ2-2; TRBD2 matches 7 bases. The CDR3 runs 17 residues. V shed 2 bases and J 5 bases; nucleotides not matched to a gene: 11. CDR1 and CDR2 (germline): MDHEN, SYDVKM.

The chain combines TRBV27 with TRBJ1-4; D is ambiguous. Trimming cost V 2 bases and J 8 bases, with 15 bases left between them. The CDR3 consists of 15 residues. Germline loops: CDR1 MNHEY, CDR2 SMNVEV (reference sequence). The CDR3 nucleotides are TGTGCCAGCAGTTTAACCGGTAGCCAGAGAGAAAAACTGTTTTTT. Its protein product is CASSLTGSQREKLFF. The complete variable domain, with remaining parts taken from reference TRBV27 and TRBJ1-4, reads EAQVTQNPRYLITVTGKKLTVTCSQNMNHEYMSWYRQDPGLGLRQIYYSMNVEVTDKGDVPEGYKVSRKEKRNFPLILESPSPNQTSLYFCASSLTGSQREKLFFGSGTQLSVL.

The V call is TRBV5-1, the J call TRBJ1-2; possible D gene TRBD1, 6 bases. The CDR3 contains 13 residues. CDR1 SGHRS and CDR2 YFSETQ come from the germline V gene. Between the trimmed V and J ends, which lost 4 bases and 4 bases, there was a span of 11 bases. As DNA, the CDR3 is TGCGCCAGCAGCCAGGGGTTCACCTATGGCTACACCTTC. Protein sequence: CASSQGFTYGYTF.

This rearrangement joins TRBV2 to TRBJ1-2; D not resolved. Germline lookup yields CDR1 SNHLY and CDR2 FYNNEI. Trimming stripped 3 bases from V and 2 bases from J, with 7 bases between. The CDR3 runs 13 residues. CDR3 loop: CASSEAGNYGYTF. The DNA for the CDR3 is TGTGCCAGCAGTGAGGCCGGGAACTATGGCTACACCTTC.

This clone was found a few times. The chain joins TRBV14 to TRBJ1-1; TRBD1 is a possible D gene (5 bases). Germline CDR1 and CDR2: SGHDN and FVKESK. Trimming left V 4 bases short and J 1 base short, with 10 bases between. CDR3 length equals 14 residues. In nucleotides, the CDR3 is TGTGCCAGCAGCCCCGTGGGGGGGAACACTGAAGCTTTCTTT. Amino acid sequence: CASSPVGGNTEAFF. The whole variable domain, filled in from reference TRBV14 and TRBJ1-1, reads EAGVTQFPSHSVIEKGQTVTLRCDPISGHDNLYWYRRVMGKEIKFLLHFVKESKQDESGMPNNRFLAERTGGTYSTLKVQPAELEDSGVYFCASSPVGGNTEAFFGQGTRLTVV.

The V call is TRBV3-1 (or the pseudogene TRBV3-2), the J call TRBJ2-5; possible D gene TRBD1, 6 bases. The germline V and J ends were trimmed by 2 bases and 2 bases, with 12 bases remaining between them. This CDR3 contains 15 residues. Germline loops: CDR1 LGHDT, CDR2 YNNKEL (reference sequence). The CDR3 is CASSQNFGQQETQYF. In DNA form, the CDR3 reads TGTGCCAGCAGCCAAAACTTTGGACAGCAAGAGACCCAGTACTTC.